The clone carrying this T cell receptor (beta chain) has only a few counts. As yet, its antigen is unknown. As part of library construction, unique molecular identifiers were attached to individual cDNA molecules. TCRdb itself ran the 5' RACE reads through MiXCR, one entry per CDR3 protein. This table has about 35,000 distinct CDR3 sequences, roughly 8% appearing once. The CDR3 consists of 16 residues. Trimming cost V 1 base and J 6 bases, with 17 bases left between them. Looked up from germline, CDR1 is MGHDK and CDR2 is SYGVNS. The source of the sample is a study of early T cells in non-severe SARS-CoV-2 infection. The wider study: Chains were unpaired, as sequencing was done on bulk RNA from unsorted whole blood. Study-wide findings and caveats: Database matching using VDJdb favored anti-spike CD8 responses, with private and CD4 specificities left missing.

The V call is TRBV25-1, the J call TRBJ2-3; D may be TRBD1 (6 bases). This clonotype was obtained from an adult who was a healthcare worker with PCR-confirmed SARS-CoV-2 infection or an uninfected control (not recorded which). The source material was whole blood, sampled at baseline. CDR3 region: CASSEFGGRSRDTQYF. The CDR3 DNA reads as TGTGCCAGCAGTGAATTTGGGGGCAGGTCCAGGGATACGCAGTATTTT.